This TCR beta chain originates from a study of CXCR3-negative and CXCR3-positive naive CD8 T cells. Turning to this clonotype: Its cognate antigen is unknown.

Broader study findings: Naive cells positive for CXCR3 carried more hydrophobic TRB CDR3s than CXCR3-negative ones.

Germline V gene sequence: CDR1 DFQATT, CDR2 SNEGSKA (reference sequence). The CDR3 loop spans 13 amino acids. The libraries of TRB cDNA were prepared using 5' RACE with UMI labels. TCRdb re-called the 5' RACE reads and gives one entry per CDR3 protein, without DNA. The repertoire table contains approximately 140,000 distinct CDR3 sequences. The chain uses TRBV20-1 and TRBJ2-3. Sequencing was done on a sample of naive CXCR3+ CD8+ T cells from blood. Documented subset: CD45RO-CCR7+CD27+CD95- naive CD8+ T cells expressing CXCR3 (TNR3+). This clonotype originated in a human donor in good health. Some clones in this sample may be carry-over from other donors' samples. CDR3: CSAPKVDTDTQYF.